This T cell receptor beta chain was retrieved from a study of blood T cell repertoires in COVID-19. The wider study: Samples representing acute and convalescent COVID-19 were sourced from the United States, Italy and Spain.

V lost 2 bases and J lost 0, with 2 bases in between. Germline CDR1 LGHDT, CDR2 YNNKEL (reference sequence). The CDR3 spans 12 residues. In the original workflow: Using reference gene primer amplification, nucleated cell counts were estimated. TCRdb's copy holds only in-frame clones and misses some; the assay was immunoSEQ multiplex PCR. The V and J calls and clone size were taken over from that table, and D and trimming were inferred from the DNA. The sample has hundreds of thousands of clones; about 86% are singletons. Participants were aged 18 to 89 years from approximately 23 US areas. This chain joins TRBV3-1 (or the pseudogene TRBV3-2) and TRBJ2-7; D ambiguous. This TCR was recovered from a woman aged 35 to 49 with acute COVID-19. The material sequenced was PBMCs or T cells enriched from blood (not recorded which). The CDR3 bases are TGTGCCAGCAGCCAACACTCCTACGAGCAGTACTTC. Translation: CASSQHSYEQYF.